Listed here are 23 T cell receptor beta chains from one sample, sequenced in a study of blood T cells in healthy people across ages. The authors ran a second PCR of roughly 6 to 12 cycles using a sample-barcoded 5' primer and a J-beta primer mix. TCRdb ran MiXCR on the 5' RACE reads and lists one entry per CDR3 protein. This repertoire shows around 2 million distinct CDR3 sequences, roughly two fifths found once; its top ten account for 20% to 25%. Sequencing was performed on blood. The receptors were sampled from a human donor in good health.

V and J are TRBV27 and TRBJ2-3, with a weak D call TRBD1 (6 bases). Germline CDR1 reads MNHEY; CDR2 reads SMNVEV (reference sequence). V dropped 5 bases and J dropped 6 bases, with 9 bases sitting between them. The CDR3 sequence is 12 residues long. CDR3 DNA sequence: TGTGCCAGCAGTGACCAGGGGGATACGCAGTATTTT. Its translation is CASSDQGDTQYF.

The gene calls are TRBV15 and TRBJ2-3; no clear D gene. CDR1 is LNHNV, CDR2 YYDKDF, per germline (reference sequence). V was pared by 3 bases and J by 0 bases, with 4 bases between. CDR3 length equals 13 residues. The CDR3 sequence is CATSSPSTDTQYF. Here the CDR3 DNA reads TGTGCCACCAGCAGTCCCAGCACAGATACGCAGTATTTT.

This clonotype was detected only a few times. The gene calls are TRBV29-1 and TRBJ1-1; D gene uncertain. The CDR3 covers 12 residues. V gave up 6 bases and J gave up 4 bases, with 12 bases separating them. Germline V CDR1 and CDR2: SQVTM, ANQGSEA. In nucleotides, the CDR3 is TGCAGCGTCTGGACTCAACCCACTGAAGCTTTCTTT. Residues: CSVWTQPTEAFF.

V usage is TRBV12-3 or TRBV12-4 and J usage is TRBJ2-2, with no clear D. The CDR3 sequence is 13 residues long. V was cut by 10 bases and J by 6 bases, with 15 bases left in between. The CDR3 reads CATRTPRAGELFF. In nucleotides, the CDR3 is TGTGCCACCCGTACCCCGAGAGCCGGGGAGCTGTTTTTT.

This clonotype has only a few counts. V usage is TRBV7-8 and J usage is TRBJ1-2; D might be TRBD1 (5 bases). V was clipped by 5 bases and J by 6 bases, with 16 bases between them. The CDR3 sequence is 14 residues long. The germline CDR1 and CDR2 sequences are SGHVS and FQNEAQ. The DNA of the CDR3 is TGTGCCAGCAGCCCGAGCCTTCAGGGCCATGGCTACACCTTC. The encoded protein is CASSPSLQGHGYTF. Complete variable domain (other parts from reference TRBV7-8 and TRBJ1-2): GAGVSQSPRYKVAKRGQDVALRCDPISGHVSLFWYQQALGQGPEFLTYFQNEAQLDKSGLPSDRFFAERPEGSVSTLKIQRTQQEDSAVYLCASSPSLQGHGYTFGSGTRLTVV.

This clonotype was observed a few times. This rearrangement joins TRBV11-2 to TRBJ1-2, with D possibly being TRBD1 (5 bases). Germline CDR1 and CDR2: SGHAT and FQNNGV. Trimming took 3 bases from V and 8 from J, leaving 10 bases between them. The CDR3 runs to 12 residues. The CDR3 nucleotides read TGTGCCAGCAGCTTCGGGGGTTTGGGCTACACCTTC. Its protein product is CASSFGGLGYTF.

This clonotype came up many times. The rearrangement uses TRBV28 and TRBJ1-2; the match to TRBD1 covers 9 bases. Germline trimming cut 6 bases from V and 0 bases from J; bases unmatched to any gene: 5. Per the germline V gene, CDR1 is MDHEN and CDR2 is SYDVKM. The CDR3 totals 15 residues. CDR3 region: CASSPQGAANYGYTF. CDR3 bases: TGTGCCAGCAGCCCACAGGGGGCGGCTAACTATGGCTACACCTTC.

This clonotype was detected a few times. This chain joins TRBV7-2 and TRBJ2-5; TRBD1 aligns across 7 bases. V trimming: 5 bases; J trimming: 5 bases; junction bases outside the gene matches: 5. This CDR3 comprises 13 residues. Germline V gene sequence: CDR1 SGHTA, CDR2 FQGNSA. This CDR3 reads CASSEQGRETQYF. The CDR3 coding sequence is TGTGCCAGCAGCGAACAGGGGCGCGAGACCCAGTACTTC.

The V gene is TRBV24-1, the J gene TRBJ2-3; D is unclear. The CDR3 covers 11 residues. Germline V CDR1 and CDR2: KGHDR, SFDVKD. Trimming took 9 bases from V and 2 from J, leaving 5 bases between them. For the CDR3, the DNA is TGTGCCACCCTCCCCACAGATACGCAGTATTTT. Amino acids: CATLPTDTQYF.

Only a few counts were recorded for this clonotype. V usage is TRBV7-2 and J usage is TRBJ2-1; no clear D gene. Trimming cost V 1 base and J 3 bases, with 10 bases left between them. The CDR3 is made up of 15 amino acids. Germline V gene lookup returns CDR1 SGHTA and CDR2 FQGNSA. The CDR3 protein is CASSLETPGYNEQFF. CDR3 coding DNA: TGTGCCAGCAGCTTAGAAACTCCCGGCTACAATGAGCAGTTCTTC.

The genes are TRBV19 and TRBJ1-2; D gene unclear. Germline CDR1 LNHDA, CDR2 SQIVND (reference sequence). V was clipped by 2 bases and J by 6 bases, with 10 bases between them. This CDR3 has 13 amino acids. CDR3 DNA: TGTGCCAGTAGTATAATGACAAGGAATGGCTACACCTTC. Protein sequence: CASSIMTRNGYTF. The variable domain in full, completed from reference TRBV19 and TRBJ1-2, reads DGGITQSPKYLFRKEGQNVTLSCEQNLNHDAMYWYRQDPGQGLRLIYYSQIVNDFQKGDIAEGYSVSREKKESFPLTVTSAQKNPTAFYLCASSIMTRNGYTFGSGTRLTVV.

This clonotype was found many times. V is TRBV29-1 and J is TRBJ2-6; D call uncertain. Per the germline V gene, CDR1 is SQVTM and CDR2 is ANQGSEA. The V end was cut by 6 bases, the J end by 0 bases, with 9 bases between. The CDR3 runs to 14 residues. For the CDR3, the DNA is TGCAGCGTCACCCACGGCTCTGGGGCCAACGTCCTGACTTTC. This codes for CSVTHGSGANVLTF. Variable domain in full (rest from reference TRBV29-1 and TRBJ2-6): SAVISQKPSRDICQRGTSLTIQCQVDSQVTMMFWYRQQPGQSLTLIATANQGSEATYESGFVIDKFPISRPNLTFSTLTVSNMSPEDSSIYLCSVTHGSGANVLTFGAGSRLTVL.

The chain has TRBV7-9 and TRBJ1-4; no definite D call. V lost 1 base to trimming and J lost 10 bases, with 10 bases between them. The CDR3 sequence is 13 residues long. CDR1 is SEHNR and CDR2 is FQNEAQ in the germline V gene (reference sequence). In DNA form, the CDR3 reads TGTGCCAGCAGCTTAGAACAGCTGGGAAAACTGTTTTTT. Its protein is CASSLEQLGKLFF.

This chain uses TRBV5-1 with TRBJ1-1; no definite D call. Germline V gene data show CDR1 as SGHRS and CDR2 as YFSETQ. V was pared by 0 bases and J by 1 base, with 7 bases between. The CDR3 has 14 amino acids. The CDR3 nucleotides are TGCGCCAGCAGCTTGGATGGGAGGAACACTGAAGCTTTCTTT. Protein sequence: CASSLDGRNTEAFF.

This clonotype occurred a few times. This chain connects TRBV3-1 to TRBJ2-1, with a tentative D call TRBD2 (5 bases). The CDR3 contains 15 residues. V gave up 4 bases and J gave up 4 bases, with 14 bases separating them. Germline V gives CDR1 LGHDT, CDR2 YNNKEL (reference sequence). The CDR3 bases are TGTGCCAGCAGCCCCTGGGAGCGGTTATACAATGAGCAGTTCTTC. It yields the protein CASSPWERLYNEQFF.

This clonotype has just a few counts. The chain couples TRBV2 to TRBJ2-1; 10 nucleotides match TRBD1. CDR1 is SNHLY and CDR2 is FYNNEI in the germline V gene. CDR3 length: 15 amino acids. The ends lost 5 bases at V and 7 bases at J; junction bases unmatched: 8. The CDR3 is CASSSSGTGENEQFF. In DNA form, the CDR3 reads TGTGCCAGCAGTTCCTCCGGGACAGGGGAGAATGAGCAGTTCTTC.

The V call is TRBV4-1, the J call TRBJ2-7; TRBD2 matches at 11 bases. Germline assignment: CDR1 MGHRA and CDR2 YSYEKL. The V and J ends lost 0 bases and 3 bases, in that order; junction bases with no gene match: 4. The CDR3 spans 16 residues. CDR3 DNA sequence: TGCGCCAGCAGCCAAGAAAGGACTAGCGGGTACTACGAGCAGTACTTC. This encodes CASSQERTSGYYEQYF.

This chain uses TRBV4-3 with TRBJ1-1; the match to TRBD1 covers 9 bases. This CDR3 is built from 17 residues. The J segment lost 3 bases and the V segment lost 1 base, leaving 9 bases of the junction unmatched. Germline V gives CDR1 LGHNA, CDR2 YSLEER. The CDR3 bases are TGCGCCAGCAGCCAAGCGAGGACAGGGGATTGGTACACTGAAGCTTTCTTT. Protein sequence: CASSQARTGDWYTEAFF.

V is TRBV29-1 and J is TRBJ2-7; a possible D gene is TRBD1 (5 bases). CDR3 length: 13 amino acids. Germline CDR1 SQVTM, CDR2 ANQGSEA. Trimming took off 5 bases at V and 5 bases at J, with 16 bases between the two ends. CDR3 DNA sequence: TGCAGCGTTCGAGGCAGACAGAATCACGAGCAGTACGTC. This translates into CSVRGRQNHEQYV.

This clonotype has just a few counts. The chain joins TRBV5-6 to TRBJ2-3; no clear D gene. V gave up 3 bases and J gave up 8 bases, with 7 bases separating them. Germline-derived CDR1 and CDR2 are SGHDT and YYEEEE. CDR3 size: 11 residues. CDR3 residues: CASSSRATQYF. In nucleotides, the CDR3 is TGTGCCAGCAGCTCCCGGGCTACGCAGTATTTT. Drawing the rest from reference TRBV5-6 and TRBJ2-3, the complete variable domain is DAGVTQSPTHLIKTRGQQVTLRCSPKSGHDTVSWYQQALGQGPQFIFQYYEEEERQRGNFPDRFSGHQFPNYSSELNVNALLLGDSALYLCASSSRATQYFGPGTRLTVL.

The table lists this clonotype with a few counts. The chain recombines TRBV20-1 with TRBJ2-7, with TRBD1 matching 7 bases. This CDR3 has 13 residues. The germline V gene has CDR1 DFQATT and CDR2 SNEGSKA (reference sequence). V dropped 5 bases and J dropped 3; count of bases not matched to a gene: 7. CDR3 nucleotides: TGCAGTGCTTTACGAGACAGGGACTACGAGCAGTACTTC. As protein: CSALRDRDYEQYF.

This rearrangement joins TRBV7-3 to TRBJ2-1; D is unclear. CDR1 and CDR2 (germline): SGHTA, FQGTGA. Trimming took 5 bases from V and 9 from J, leaving 14 bases between them. The CDR3 loop spans 13 amino acids. CDR3 DNA sequence: TGTGCCAGCAGCGGAACAACCCCCGGTGAGCAGTTCTTC. This gives the protein CASSGTTPGEQFF. Full variable domain (remainder filled in from reference TRBV7-3 and TRBJ2-1): GAGVSQTPSNKVTEKGKYVELRCDPISGHTALYWYRQSLGQGPEFLIYFQGTGAADDSGLPNDRFFAVRPEGSVSTLKIQRTERGDSAVYLCASSGTTPGEQFFGPGTRLTVL.

This clonotype was seen a handful of times. The V and J genes are TRBV7-9 and TRBJ2-3, with D possibly being TRBD2 (5 bases). V lost 2 bases and J 3 bases, leaving 9 bases between the germline ends. The CDR3 contains 14 residues. Germline CDR1 and CDR2: SEHNR and FQNEAQ (reference sequence). CDR3 region: CASSLTGKTDTQYF. The DNA of the CDR3 is TGTGCCAGCAGCTTAACGGGAAAAACAGATACGCAGTATTTT.